This T cell receptor beta chain derives from a study of blood T cell repertoires in COVID-19. Study details: COVID-19 samples collected from the United States, Italy and Spain covered acute and convalescent phases. PBMCs, B-cell-depleted T cells, or T cells were the source of the cDNA or gDNA that made up the material.

The length of the CDR3 is 15 residues. Germline CDR1 MDHEN, CDR2 SYDVKM. V was cut by 5 bases and J by 9 bases, with 22 bases left in between. Clones were read by immunoSEQ multiplex PCR, and TCRdb kept only the in-frame ones, dropping some. In the table there are some 95,000 clones, over 75% of which are singletons. Sequencing was performed on peripheral blood. This sequence joins TRBV28 and TRBJ2-5; D perhaps matches TRBD2 (5 bases). The clonotype comes from a man aged 65 to 85 with acute or convalescent COVID-19. Written as DNA, the CDR3 is TGTGCCAGCAGTCATAGGGAAGGAGGACGTGTGGCCCAGTACTTC. Translation: CASSHREGGRVAQYF.